The next 12 T cell receptor beta chains were all read from a single sample in a study of T cell responses to AZD1222 COVID-19 vaccine (dated by TCRdb to 2020 to 2022). This sample's time point label indicates: baseline before first vaccination. The method behind the library was the immunoSEQ multiplex PCR assay. What TCRdb holds here is the immuneACCESS table cut down to in-frame rearrangements. Part of the clones is not present; checked against another copy, under half of the missing clones reflect an unresolved V gene, and the others are unexplained. The sample table holds about 92,000 clones, of which around 90% were seen once. The top ten clones comprise 22% of the sample. Source: peripheral blood, taken on day 0 of AZD1222 vaccination. These receptors were obtained from an adult in good health.

The chain uses TRBV12-5 and TRBJ2-2; D ambiguous. CDR1 LGHNT and CDR2 FRNRAP come from the germline V gene. The CDR3 length is 15 residues. Trimming pared 2 bases from V and 0 bases from J, leaving 7 bases between. The CDR3 nucleotides are TGTGCTAGTGGTTTGATGGGGACGAACACCGGGGAGCTGTTTTTT. As protein: CASGLMGTNTGELFF.

This clone was seen just once. This chain links TRBV7-2 with TRBJ2-2; 7 positions match TRBD2. The CDR3 is 15 amino acids. Looked up from germline, CDR1 is SGHTA and CDR2 is FQGNSA. The V segment lost 11 bases and the J segment 6 bases; nucleotides outside the gene matches: 15. The CDR3 loop reads CAGEKASGDPGELFF. CDR3 DNA sequence: TGTGCCGGGGAGAAGGCTAGCGGTGATCCCGGGGAGCTGTTTTTT.

The CDR3 sequence is CASSYSAGVGDTEAFF. The CDR3 DNA follows: TGTGCCAGCAGTTACTCGGCGGGTGTCGGGGACACTGAAGCTTTCTTT. This rearrangement joins TRBV6-2 or TRBV6-3 to TRBJ1-1; D is ambiguous. The length of the CDR3 is 16 residues. Trimming left V 0 bases short and J 3 bases short, with 14 bases between. Per the germline V gene, CDR1 is MNHEY and CDR2 is SVGEGT.

The chain employs TRBV7-9 and TRBJ2-2, with D possibly being TRBD2 (5 bases). V was clipped by 5 bases and J by 2 bases, with 18 bases between them. The CDR3 has 17 amino acids. Per germline, CDR1 SEHNR and CDR2 FQNEAQ (reference sequence). CDR3 residues: CASSRPGREPNTGELFF. The CDR3 bases are TGTGCCAGCAGCCGCCCCGGACGGGAACCCAACACCGGGGAGCTGTTTTTT.

The chain couples TRBV6-2 or TRBV6-3 to TRBJ2-2; D is possibly TRBD1 (6 bases). Germline lookup yields CDR1 MNHEY and CDR2 SVGEGT. This CDR3 comprises 14 residues. Trimming took 3 bases from V and 4 from J, leaving 9 bases between them. CDR3 DNA sequence: TGTGCCAGCAGTTATCACAGGGTCACCGGGGAGCTGTTTTTT. It encodes CASSYHRVTGELFF.

The V call is TRBV29-1, the J call TRBJ1-1; D gene unclear. Germline V gene lookup returns CDR1 SQVTM and CDR2 ANQGSEA. This CDR3 has 11 amino acids. Between the trimmed V and J ends, which lost 4 bases and 0 bases, there was a span of 3 bases. This CDR3 is CSVGVNTEAFF. As DNA, the CDR3 is TGCAGCGTTGGGGTGAACACTGAAGCTTTCTTT.

This chain uses TRBV19 with TRBJ1-6; D gene unclear. Trimming stripped 5 bases from V and 10 bases from J, with 18 bases between. CDR3 length equals 15 residues. Germline lookup yields CDR1 LNHDA and CDR2 SQIVND (reference sequence). The CDR3 DNA reads as TGTGCCAGTAGTTCGGGCGGGCGAGCCCGGTCACCCCTCCACTTT. It encodes CASSSGGRARSPLHF.

Concerning this clone itself: Other DNA sequences from this sample encode an identical CDR3 as well. The chain has TRBV12-3 or TRBV12-4 and TRBJ1-2; D unresolved. The CDR3 sequence is 11 residues long. Trimming pared 1 base from V and 4 bases from J, leaving 1 base between. CDR3: CASSLGYGYTF. As DNA, the CDR3 is TGTGCCAGCAGTTTAGGCTATGGCTACACCTTC.

The gene calls are TRBV19 and TRBJ1-1, with 9 bases aligning to TRBD1. Germline CDR1 is LNHDA and CDR2 is SQIVND (reference sequence). Unmatched junction bases numbered 9, after V lost 6 bases and J lost 7 bases. This CDR3 spans 14 amino acids. CDR3 protein: CASSPGQGFGEAFF. The CDR3 DNA sequence: TGTGCCAGTAGCCCTGGACAGGGGTTTGGTGAAGCTTTCTTT.

The J gene is TRBJ1-2, the V gene TRBV15, with TRBD1 matching over 8 bases. Germline CDR1 is LNHNV and CDR2 is YYDKDF (reference sequence). J lost 1 base, V lost 5 bases, and 6 bases had no gene match. The CDR3 runs to 15 residues. The CDR3 DNA sequence: TGTGCCACCAGCTACCCGGACAGGGTTAACTATGGCTACACCTTC. It encodes CATSYPDRVNYGYTF. The full variable domain, with the rest looked up from reference TRBV15 and TRBJ1-2, is DAMVIQNPRYQVTQFGKPVTLSCSQTLNHNVMYWYQQKSSQAPKLLFHYYDKDFNNEADTPDNFQSRRPNTSFCFLDIRSPGLGDTAMYLCATSYPDRVNYGYTFGSGTRLTVV.

The chain recombines TRBV6-5 with TRBJ2-5; D remains unclear. Germline CDR1 MNHEY, CDR2 SVGAGI. The CDR3 extends over 16 amino acids. With 0 bases removed from V and 5 bases from J, the gap between germline ends came to 16 bases. CDR3 sequence (DNA): TGTGCCAGCAGTTACTCCCACCAACCAGTGACGGAGACCCAGTACTTC. It translates to CASSYSHQPVTETQYF.

V is TRBV18 and J is TRBJ1-5; D is unclear. V dropped 6 bases and J dropped 9 bases, with 15 bases sitting between them. The germline gives CDR1 KGHSH, CDR2 LQKENI. The CDR3 is made up of 13 amino acids. CDR3 loop: CASSLSTSRPQHF. CDR3 nucleotide sequence: TGTGCCAGCTCGCTCAGCACCTCCCGGCCCCAGCATTTT.